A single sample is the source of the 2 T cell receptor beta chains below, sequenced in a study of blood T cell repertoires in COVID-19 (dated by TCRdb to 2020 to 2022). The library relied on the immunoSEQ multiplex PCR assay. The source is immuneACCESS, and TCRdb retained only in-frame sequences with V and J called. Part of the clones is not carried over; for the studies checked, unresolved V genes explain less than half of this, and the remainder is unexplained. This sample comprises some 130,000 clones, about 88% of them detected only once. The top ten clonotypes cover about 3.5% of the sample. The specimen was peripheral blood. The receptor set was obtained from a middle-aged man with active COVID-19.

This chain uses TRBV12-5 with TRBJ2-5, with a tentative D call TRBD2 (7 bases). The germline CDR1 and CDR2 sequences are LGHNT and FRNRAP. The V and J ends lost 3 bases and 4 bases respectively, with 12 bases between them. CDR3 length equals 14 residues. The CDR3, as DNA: TGTGCTAGTGGTTTTAGTCGGGGGGCAGAGACCCAGTACTTC. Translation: CASGFSRGAETQYF. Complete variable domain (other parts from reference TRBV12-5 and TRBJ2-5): DARVTQTPRHKVTEMGQEVTMRCQPILGHNTVFWYRQTMMQGLELLAYFRNRAPLDDSGMPKDRFSAEMPDATLATLKIQPSEPRDSAVYFCASGFSRGAETQYFGPGTRLLVL.

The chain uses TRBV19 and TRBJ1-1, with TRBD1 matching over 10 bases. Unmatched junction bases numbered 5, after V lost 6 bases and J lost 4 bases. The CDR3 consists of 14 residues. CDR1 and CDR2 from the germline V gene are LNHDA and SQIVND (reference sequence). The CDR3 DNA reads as TGTGCCAGTAGCCCGACAGGGGGCCGCACTGAAGCTTTCTTT. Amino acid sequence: CASSPTGGRTEAFF.